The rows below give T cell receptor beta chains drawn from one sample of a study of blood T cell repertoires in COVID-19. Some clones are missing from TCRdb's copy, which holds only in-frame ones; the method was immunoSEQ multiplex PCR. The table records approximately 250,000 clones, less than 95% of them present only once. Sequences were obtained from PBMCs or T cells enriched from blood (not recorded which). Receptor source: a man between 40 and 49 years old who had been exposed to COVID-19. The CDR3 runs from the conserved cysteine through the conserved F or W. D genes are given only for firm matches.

CASSLAGINYGYTF,TGCGCCAGCAGCTTGGCCGGGATCAACTATGGCTACACCTTC,TRBJ1-2,.,TRBV5-1
CASSLAGKTNYGYTF,TGTGCCAGCAGTTTAGCAGGAAAAACGAACTATGGCTACACCTTC,TRBJ1-2,.,TRBV28
CSAHNNEQFF,TGCAGTGCCCACAACAATGAGCAGTTCTTC,TRBJ2-1,.,TRBV20-1
CAWTPGQSRNQPQHF,TGTGCCTGGACACCGGGACAAAGCCGAAATCAGCCCCAGCATTTT,TRBJ1-5,.,TRBV30
CASSDPTVSNQPQHF,TGTGCCAGCAGTGACCCGACAGTGAGCAATCAGCCCCAGCATTTT,TRBJ1-5,.,TRBV25-1
CASSRITTGITGELFF,TGTGCCAGTAGCCGAATAACAACAGGAATCACCGGGGAGCTGTTTTTT,TRBJ2-2,.,TRBV19
CASGLTGTGGFWSYGYTF,TGTGCTAGTGGTTTGACCGGGACAGGGGGCTTCTGGTCCTATGGCTACACCTTC,TRBJ1-2,TRBD1,TRBV12-5
CASSLDRGQAGAFF,TGTGCCAGCAGCTTAGATCGGGGACAGGCGGGGGCTTTCTTT,TRBJ1-1,TRBD1,TRBV11-2
CASRSPTSGSEQYF,TGTGCCAGCAGAAGTCCGACTAGCGGGAGCGAGCAGTACTTC,TRBJ2-7,TRBD2,TRBV11-2
CASRRVVANEQFF,TGTGCCAGCAGAAGAGTGGTTGCCAATGAGCAGTTCTTC,TRBJ2-1,.,TRBV6-5
CASSLRSSGSWSGTDTQYF,TGCGCCAGCAGCCTTCGGTCTAGCGGGAGTTGGTCGGGCACAGATACGCAGTATTTT,TRBJ2-3,TRBD2,TRBV4-3
CASSATGANSYEQYF,TGCGCCAGCAGCGCCACAGGGGCGAACTCCTACGAGCAGTACTTC,TRBJ2-7,TRBD1,TRBV5-1
CASSVANSLMNSPLHF,TGTGCCAGCAGCGTAGCCAACTCGCTGATGAATTCACCCCTCCACTTT,TRBJ1-6,.,TRBV9